This T cell receptor beta chain derives from a study of blood T cell repertoires in COVID-19. Study overall: COVID-19 samples collected from the United States, Italy and Spain covered acute and convalescent phases. Sample material is recorded as cDNA or gDNA derived from T cells, B-cell-depleted T cells, or PBMCs.

Source study methods: Amplification of reference gene primers was used by the study to estimate nucleated cell counts. Using immunoSEQ multiplex PCR, the repertoire was profiled, and TCRdb retains in-frame clones only, with some absent. The D gene and trimming were derived from the DNA, and the V and J assignments and clone size from that table. This sample has about 98,000 clones, with around 72% found just once. Germline V gene data show CDR1 as SGDLS and CDR2 as YYNGEE. CDR3 length: 14 residues. The V gene lost 4 bases and the J gene lost 3 bases, with 12 bases spanning the gap. This chain links TRBV9 with TRBJ2-3, with D possibly being TRBD2 (6 bases). The clonotype was recovered from a man between 65 and 85 years old with acute or convalescent COVID-19. The source material was peripheral blood. The CDR3 coding sequence is TGTGCCAGCAGCCAATCTGGGGGGACAGATACGCAGTATTTT. Translation gives CASSQSGGTDTQYF.